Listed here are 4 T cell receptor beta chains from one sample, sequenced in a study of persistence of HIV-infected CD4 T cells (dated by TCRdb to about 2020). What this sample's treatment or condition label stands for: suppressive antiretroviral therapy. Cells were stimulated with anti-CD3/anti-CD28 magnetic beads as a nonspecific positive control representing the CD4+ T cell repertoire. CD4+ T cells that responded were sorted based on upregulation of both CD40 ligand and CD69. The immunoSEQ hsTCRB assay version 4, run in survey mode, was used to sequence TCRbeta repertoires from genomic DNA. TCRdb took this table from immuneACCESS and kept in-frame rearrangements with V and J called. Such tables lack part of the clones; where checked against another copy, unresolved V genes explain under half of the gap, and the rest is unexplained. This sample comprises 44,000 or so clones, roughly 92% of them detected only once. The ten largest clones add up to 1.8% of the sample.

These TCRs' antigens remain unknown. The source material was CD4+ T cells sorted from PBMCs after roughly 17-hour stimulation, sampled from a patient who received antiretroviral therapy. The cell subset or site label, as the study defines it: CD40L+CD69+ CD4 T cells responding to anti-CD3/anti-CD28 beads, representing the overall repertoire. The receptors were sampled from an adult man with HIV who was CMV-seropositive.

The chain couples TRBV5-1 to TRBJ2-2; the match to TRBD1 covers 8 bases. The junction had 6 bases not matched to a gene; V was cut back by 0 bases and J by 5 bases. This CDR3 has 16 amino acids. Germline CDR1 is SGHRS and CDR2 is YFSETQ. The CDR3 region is CASSLADRERTGELFF. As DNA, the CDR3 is TGCGCCAGCAGCTTGGCGGACAGGGAAAGGACCGGGGAGCTGTTTTTT.

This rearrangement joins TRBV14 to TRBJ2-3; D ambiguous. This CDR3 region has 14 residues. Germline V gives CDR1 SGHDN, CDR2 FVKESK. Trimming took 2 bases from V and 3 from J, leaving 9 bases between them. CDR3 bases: TGTGCCAGCAGCCAATTGAAGGGAACAGATACGCAGTATTTT. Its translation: CASSQLKGTDTQYF.

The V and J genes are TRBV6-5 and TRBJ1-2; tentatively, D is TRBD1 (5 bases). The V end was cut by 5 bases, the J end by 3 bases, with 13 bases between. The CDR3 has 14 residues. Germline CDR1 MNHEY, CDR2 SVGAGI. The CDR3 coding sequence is TGTGCCAGCAGTCCCCGAGGGGCCTACTATGGCTACACCTTC. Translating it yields CASSPRGAYYGYTF.

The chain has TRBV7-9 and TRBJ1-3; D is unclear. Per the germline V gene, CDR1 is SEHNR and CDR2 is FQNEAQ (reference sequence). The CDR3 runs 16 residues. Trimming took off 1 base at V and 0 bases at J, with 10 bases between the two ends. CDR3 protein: CASSLDSPDSGNTIYF. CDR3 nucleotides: TGTGCCAGCAGCTTAGATTCGCCAGACTCTGGAAACACCATATATTTT.